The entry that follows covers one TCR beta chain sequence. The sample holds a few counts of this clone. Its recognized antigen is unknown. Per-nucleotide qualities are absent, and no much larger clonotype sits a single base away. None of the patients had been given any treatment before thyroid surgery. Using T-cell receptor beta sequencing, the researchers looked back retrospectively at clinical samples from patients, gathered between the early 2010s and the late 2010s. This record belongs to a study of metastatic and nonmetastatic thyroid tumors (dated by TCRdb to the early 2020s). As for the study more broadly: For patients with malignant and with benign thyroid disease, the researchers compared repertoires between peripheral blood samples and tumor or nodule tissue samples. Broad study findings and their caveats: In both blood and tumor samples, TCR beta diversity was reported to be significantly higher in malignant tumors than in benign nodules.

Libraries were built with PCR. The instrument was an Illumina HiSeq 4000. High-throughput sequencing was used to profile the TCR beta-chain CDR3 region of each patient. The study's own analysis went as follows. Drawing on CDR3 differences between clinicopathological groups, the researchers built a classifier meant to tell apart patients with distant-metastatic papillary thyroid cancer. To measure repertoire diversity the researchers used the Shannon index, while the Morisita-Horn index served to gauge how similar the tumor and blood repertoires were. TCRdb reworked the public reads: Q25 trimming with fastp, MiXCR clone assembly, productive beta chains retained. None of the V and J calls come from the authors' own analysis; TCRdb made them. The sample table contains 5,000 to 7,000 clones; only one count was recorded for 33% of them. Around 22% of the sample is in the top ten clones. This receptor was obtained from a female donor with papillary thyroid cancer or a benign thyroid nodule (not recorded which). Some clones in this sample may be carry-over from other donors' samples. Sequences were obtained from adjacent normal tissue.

The DNA sequence is as follows: TGTGCCAGCAGTGACCTACCCAGAGCGGGGGGCACAGATACGCAGTATTTT. Translated, it gives CASSDLPRAGGTDTQYF. Recombination connected TRBV6-4 to TRBJ2-3, with 8 bases aligning to TRBD2. According to the germline V gene, CDR1 reads MRHNA and CDR2 reads SNTAGT. Including cysteine and phenylalanine, the CDR3 has 17 amino acids. The read is trimmed to its CDR3 DNA, 51 bases read in frame from base 1. The germline V and J ends show losses of 2 bases and 1 base respectively, and no gene match explains 8 bases of the junction.